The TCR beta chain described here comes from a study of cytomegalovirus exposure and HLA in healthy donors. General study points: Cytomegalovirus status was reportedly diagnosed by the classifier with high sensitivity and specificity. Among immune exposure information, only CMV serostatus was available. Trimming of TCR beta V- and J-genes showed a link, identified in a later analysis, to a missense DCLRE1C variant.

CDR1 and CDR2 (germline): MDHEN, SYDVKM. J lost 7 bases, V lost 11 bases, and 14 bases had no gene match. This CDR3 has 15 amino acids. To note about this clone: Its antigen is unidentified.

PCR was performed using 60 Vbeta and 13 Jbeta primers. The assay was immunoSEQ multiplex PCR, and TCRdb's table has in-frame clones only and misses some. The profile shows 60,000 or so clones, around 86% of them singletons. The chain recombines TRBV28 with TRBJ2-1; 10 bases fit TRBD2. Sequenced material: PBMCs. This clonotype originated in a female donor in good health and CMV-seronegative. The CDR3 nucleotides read TGTGCCTCGGATCCCGCCGGGACTAGCGTAAATGAGCAGTTCTTC. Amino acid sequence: CASDPAGTSVNEQFF.